This TCR beta chain originates from a study of blood T cell repertoires in COVID-19. Study context: COVID-19 samples collected from the United States, Italy and Spain covered acute and convalescent phases. Sources were T cells, B-cell-depleted T cells, or PBMCs; the material itself was cDNA or gDNA.

CDR1 and CDR2 from the germline V gene are SGHTA and FQGTGA. Unmatched junction bases numbered 13, after V lost 5 bases and J lost 7 bases. This CDR3 is built from 17 residues. Original handling: Nucleated cell counts were estimated from reference gene primer amplification. The method was immunoSEQ multiplex PCR; TCRdb's version includes in-frame clones alone and lacks a portion of them. V and J calls and clone size are those listed in that table; D and trimming were worked out from the DNA. The sample lists under 250,000 clones, 85% to 90% occurring once. Sequenced input: peripheral blood. The TCR originated in a man aged 50 or older with COVID-19, enrolled during active disease. This sequence joins TRBV7-3 and TRBJ2-2, with TRBD2 matching 10 bases. The CDR3 DNA follows: TGTGCCAGCAGCCCAGATTCCGGGACTAGCGTGGGCGGGGAGCTGTTTTTT. Its translation is CASSPDSGTSVGGELFF.